The 12 T cell receptor beta chains below were found in one sample sequenced in a study of OX40 agonist ivuxolimab in advanced cancers. The method was immunoSEQ multiplex PCR; TCRdb's version includes in-frame clones alone and lacks a portion of them. This sample has around 60,000 clones, with under 85% found just once. The material was CD4+ or CD8+ T cells sorted from blood, obtained in a trial of the OX40 agonist ivuxolimab. The source of these receptors is an adult with an advanced solid tumor such as melanoma, head and neck, liver or kidney cancer.

This chain links TRBV20-1 with TRBJ1-4, with no clear D. V was clipped by 7 bases and J by 5 bases, with 8 bases between them. CDR3 length: 11 amino acids. The germline gives CDR1 DFQATT, CDR2 SNEGSKA (reference sequence). This chain's CDR3 is CSVGGNEKLFF. The CDR3 bases are TGCAGTGTGGGCGGAAATGAAAAACTGTTTTTT.

The chain couples TRBV30 to TRBJ2-7; TRBD2 agrees at 11 bases. The trim removed 5 bases at V and 3 bases at J, leaving 6 bases unmatched. This CDR3 has 14 amino acids. Germline V gene sequence: CDR1 GTSNPN, CDR2 SVGIG (reference sequence). CDR3 nucleotides: TGTGCCTGGGCTAGCGGGAGGTACTTCTACGAGCAGTACTTC. It codes for CAWASGRYFYEQYF. The entire variable domain, with the rest obtained from reference TRBV30 and TRBJ2-7, is as follows: SQTIHQWPATLVQPVGSPLSLECTVEGTSNPNLYWYRQAAGRGLQLLFYSVGIGQISSEVPQNLSASRPQDRQFILSSKKLLLSDSGFYLCAWASGRYFYEQYFGPGTRLTVT.

The rearrangement links TRBV5-4 to TRBJ2-1; 8 positions match TRBD2. The germline CDR1 and CDR2 sequences are SGHNT and YYREEE (reference sequence). V trimming: 4 bases; J trimming: 9 bases; junction bases outside the gene matches: 12. CDR3 size: 15 residues. DNA for the CDR3: TGTGCCAGCAGCATCGGGACTAGTTCTTCCAGTGAGCAGTTCTTC. This translates into CASSIGTSSSSEQFF.

The chain has TRBV5-1 and TRBJ1-2; unclear D gene. The CDR3 contains 12 residues. CDR1 SGHRS and CDR2 YFSETQ come from the germline V gene. Trimming pared 1 base from V and 8 bases from J, leaving 9 bases between. The CDR3 bases are TGCGCCAGCAGCTTGCCCAGCCAAGGCTACACCTTC. It yields the protein CASSLPSQGYTF.

This chain uses TRBV4-2 with TRBJ2-1; 7 bases fit TRBD2. Looked up from germline, CDR1 is LGHNA and CDR2 is YNFKEQ. The junction had 9 bases not matched to a gene; V was cut back by 1 base and J by 3 bases. The CDR3 has 17 amino acids. CDR3 sequence reads: CASSQVLASGSYNEQFF. The DNA of the CDR3 is TGTGCCAGCAGCCAAGTGCTTGCTAGCGGAAGCTACAATGAGCAGTTCTTC.

The rearrangement links TRBV28 to TRBJ2-7; D call uncertain. CDR1 is MDHEN, CDR2 SYDVKM, per germline. The CDR3 is 13 residues long. V lost 3 bases to trimming and J lost 0 bases, with 6 bases between them. DNA of the CDR3: TGTGCCAGCAGTTTTTTCCCCTCCTACGAGCAGTACTTC. Translation: CASSFFPSYEQYF. The full variable domain, in which reference TRBV28 and TRBJ2-7 provide the parts outside the CDR3, is DVKVTQSSRYLVKRTGEKVFLECVQDMDHENMFWYRQDPGLGLRLIYFSYDVKMKEKGDIPEGYSVSREKKERFSLILESASTNQTSMYLCASSFFPSYEQYFGPGTRLTVT.

The chain is built from TRBV2 and TRBJ1-2, with D unclear. V was clipped by 6 bases and J by 8 bases, with 16 bases between them. This CDR3 comprises 13 residues. Germline CDR1 reads SNHLY; CDR2 reads FYNNEI. In nucleotides, the CDR3 is TGTGCCAGCAGCCTGGCACGGGCGGAGGGCTACACCTTC. It is translated as CASSLARAEGYTF.

Judged by abundance, this clone is medium-sized. The V call is TRBV19, the J call TRBJ1-6; D is perhaps TRBD1 (5 bases). V lost 2 bases and J lost 1, with 12 bases in between. The CDR3 consists of 17 residues. Germline V lookup: CDR1 LNHDA, CDR2 SQIVND (reference sequence). The CDR3, as DNA: TGTGCCAGTAGTATACAGGGCGTTCGGTCCTATAATTCACCCCTCCACTTT. As protein: CASSIQGVRSYNSPLHF.

The chain combines TRBV5-1 with TRBJ2-1; no reliable D call. The V gene's germline CDR1 is SGHRS and CDR2 YFSETQ. The CDR3 loop spans 14 amino acids. Trimming took off 0 bases at V and 4 bases at J, with 8 bases between the two ends. CDR3 nucleotide sequence: TGCGCCAGCAGCTTGGACTACCCTTACAATGAGCAGTTCTTC. It codes for CASSLDYPYNEQFF.

The gene calls are TRBV10-3 and TRBJ1-1; D is unresolved. CDR3 length equals 17 residues. Germline V gives CDR1 ENHRY, CDR2 SYGVKD. With 4 bases removed from V and 6 bases from J, the gap between germline ends came to 24 bases. CDR3 loop: CAISVTLTDPSSAEAFF. CDR3 sequence (DNA): TGTGCCATCAGTGTAACCTTAACGGACCCCTCAAGCGCTGAAGCTTTCTTT.

This sequence joins TRBV16 and TRBJ2-5; D call uncertain. Deletions cut 1 base from V and 3 bases from J, with 6 bases between. In germline, CDR1 is KGHSY, CDR2 FQNENV. The CDR3 contains 13 residues. CDR3 loop: CASSQYTEETQYF. The CDR3 nucleotides are TGTGCCAGCAGCCAATACACAGAAGAGACCCAGTACTTC. The whole variable domain, filled in from reference TRBV16 and TRBJ2-5, reads GEEVAQTPKHLVRGEGQKAKLYCAPIKGHSYVFWYQQVLKNEFKFLISFQNENVFDETGMPKERFSAKCLPNSPCSLEIQATKLEDSAVYFCASSQYTEETQYFGPGTRLLVL.

The chain carries TRBV19 and TRBJ1-1; possible D gene TRBD1, 5 bases. Trimming took off 1 base at V and 0 bases at J, with 9 bases between the two ends. The CDR3 loop spans 15 amino acids. CDR1 and CDR2 from the germline V gene are LNHDA and SQIVND (reference sequence). CDR3 region: CASSIAVGVNTEAFF. DNA for the CDR3: TGTGCCAGTAGTATAGCAGTAGGGGTGAACACTGAAGCTTTCTTT. Full variable domain (rest looked up from reference TRBV19 and TRBJ1-1): DGGITQSPKYLFRKEGQNVTLSCEQNLNHDAMYWYRQDPGQGLRLIYYSQIVNDFQKGDIAEGYSVSREKKESFPLTVTSAQKNPTAFYLCASSIAVGVNTEAFFGQGTRLTVV.